The 14 T cell receptor beta chains below all came from one sample that was sequenced in a study of T cell repertoires and HLA-DP antigens. The repertoire was sequenced with immunoSEQ multiplex PCR; TCRdb's copy has only in-frame clones and lacks some. This sample yields roughly 120,000 clones, of which about 91% are seen a single time; about 0.27% belongs to the top ten. These receptors have no known antigen. Sequences were obtained from CD4+ T cells from PBMCs. The receptors derive from a woman under 30 in good health and CMV-seronegative.

The rearrangement joins TRBV7-3 to TRBJ2-2; D call uncertain. This CDR3 has 16 amino acids. V shed 3 bases and J shed 2 bases, with 13 bases lying between them. CDR1 SGHTA and CDR2 FQGTGA come from the germline V gene. CDR3 in amino acids: CASSLYTVTNTGELFF. The CDR3 nucleotides are TGTGCCAGCAGCTTGTACACGGTTACTAACACCGGGGAGCTGTTTTTT.

With regard to this clone: Relative to the germline gene, one junction end is altered; a read error may explain this. V is TRBV7-7 and J is TRBJ2-5; 8 bases agree with TRBD1. CDR1 is SSHAT and CDR2 is FNYEAQ in the germline V gene (reference sequence). There are 14 residues in the CDR3. CDR3 region: CASSPWTGKETQYF. The CDR3, as DNA: TGTGCTAGCAGCCCCTGGACAGGGAAAGAGACCCAGTACTTC.

This clone was counted a single time. This sequence joins TRBV4-1 and TRBJ1-5; 9 nucleotides agree with TRBD1. CDR3 length: 19 residues. With V trimmed by 1 base and J by 3 bases, 13 bases remained unmatched. The germline gives CDR1 MGHRA, CDR2 YSYEKL. The CDR3 loop is CASSQAAGTGIIFNQPQHF. CDR3 sequence (DNA): TGCGCCAGCAGCCAAGCAGCCGGGACAGGGATAATTTTCAATCAGCCCCAGCATTTT.

V gene TRBV7-8 combines with J gene TRBJ2-7, with unresolved D. V gave up 1 base and J gave up 0 bases, with 10 bases separating them. Germline V lookup: CDR1 SGHVS, CDR2 FQNEAQ. The CDR3 is 15 residues long. CDR3 sequence reads: CASSLGAGSSYEQYF. CDR3 nucleotides: TGTGCCAGCAGCTTAGGGGCAGGTAGCTCCTACGAGCAGTACTTC.

This chain uses TRBV30 with TRBJ2-3; D could derive from TRBD1 or TRBD2 (5 bases each). The CDR3 has 17 amino acids. Germline V gene sequence: CDR1 GTSNPN, CDR2 SVGIG (reference sequence). Trimming took 1 base from V and 0 from J, leaving 17 bases between them. The CDR3 protein is CAWSALRPGPSTDTQYF. DNA for the CDR3: TGTGCCTGGAGTGCCCTGAGACCGGGACCAAGCACAGATACGCAGTATTTT.

The chain carries TRBV18 and TRBJ1-1; 11 bases fit TRBD1. Germline CDR1 reads KGHSH; CDR2 reads LQKENI. The CDR3 length is 15 residues. V gave up 6 bases and J gave up 5 bases; unmatched junction bases: 8. Written as DNA, the CDR3 is TGTGCCAGCTCGACCAAAGGGACAGGGGGGACTGAAGCTTTCTTT. Translating it yields CASSTKGTGGTEAFF.

The rearrangement links TRBV5-6 to TRBJ2-3; D is ambiguous. Germline V gene sequence: CDR1 SGHDT, CDR2 YYEEEE. The CDR3 covers 13 residues. V lost 3 bases to trimming and J lost 1 base, with 6 bases between them. The CDR3 protein is CASSWSRTDTQYF. The CDR3 region has the DNA TGTGCCAGCAGCTGGTCGCGCACAGATACGCAGTATTTT.

J is TRBJ1-2 and V is TRBV29-1, with D possibly TRBD1 on 6 matching bases. The CDR3 length is 11 residues. Trimming cost V 7 bases and J 8 bases, with 14 bases left between them. Per germline, CDR1 SQVTM and CDR2 ANQGSEA. The CDR3 DNA reads TGCAGCGCCCAATCGGGGGGCGGCTACACCTTC. Translating gives CSAQSGGGYTF.

This clone appeared once. V is TRBV25-1 and J is TRBJ2-1, with D perhaps TRBD2 (6 bases). V lost 6 bases to trimming and J lost 0 bases, with 12 bases between them. The CDR3 is 15 amino acids. The germline V gene encodes CDR1 MGHDK and CDR2 SYGVNS. In DNA, the CDR3 is TGTGCCAGCAGCGCCACCGGGGGCTCCTACAATGAGCAGTTCTTC. Amino acids: CASSATGGSYNEQFF.

This sequence joins TRBV18 and TRBJ1-2, with TRBD1 identical over 8 bases. The CDR3 runs to 15 residues. With V trimmed by 2 bases and J by 11 bases, 13 bases remained unmatched. Germline loops: CDR1 KGHSH, CDR2 LQKENI. DNA for the CDR3: TGTGCCAGCTCACCAGGACAGGGAGCTAGGGCGAGTTACACCTTC. Its protein is CASSPGQGARASYTF.

The chain carries TRBV30 and TRBJ2-1; unclear D gene. Trimming took off 1 base at V and 8 bases at J, with 6 bases between the two ends. Germline V CDR1 and CDR2: GTSNPN, SVGIG (reference sequence). The CDR3 is made up of 11 amino acids. The CDR3 DNA reads TGTGCCTGGAGTGAAGAAGATGAGCAGTTCTTC. This codes for CAWSEEDEQFF. Supplemented by reference TRBV30 and TRBJ2-1, the full variable domain reads SQTIHQWPATLVQPVGSPLSLECTVEGTSNPNLYWYRQAAGRGLQLLFYSVGIGQISSEVPQNLSASRPQDRQFILSSKKLLLSDSGFYLCAWSEEDEQFFGPGTRLTVL.

This rearrangement joins TRBV9 to TRBJ1-3; D may be TRBD1 (6 bases). Trimming removed 0 bases from V and 2 bases from J, with 12 bases in between. CDR1 and CDR2 from the germline V gene are SGDLS and YYNGEE. The CDR3 spans 16 residues. The CDR3 loop is CASSVERGTTGNTIYF. The CDR3 DNA follows: TGTGCCAGCAGCGTAGAGCGGGGGACAACTGGAAACACCATATATTTT.

J is TRBJ2-1 and V is TRBV5-6, with 11 bases matching TRBD2. The CDR3 is 18 amino acids. Trimming took 2 bases from V and 3 from J; bases not matched to a gene: 10. From germline, CDR1 is SGHDT and CDR2 YYEEEE. DNA for the CDR3: TGTGCCAGCAGCTTACTAGCGGGGGCCTTGAGGGACTACAATGAGCAGTTCTTC. This codes for CASSLLAGALRDYNEQFF.

The chain combines TRBV23-1 with TRBJ1-3; D unclear. TRBV23-1 is recorded as an ORF, its role being uncertain. CDR3 size: 15 residues. Trimming stripped 7 bases from V and 6 bases from J, with 19 bases between. The CDR3 here is CASKSLYYRANTIYF. The CDR3 DNA reads as TGCGCCAGCAAATCTTTGTATTATAGGGCAAACACCATATATTTT.